Listed below are T cell receptor beta chains from one sample, sequenced in a study of OX40 agonist ivuxolimab in advanced cancers. This table comes from immunoSEQ multiplex PCR, and its TCRdb copy is limited to in-frame clones, with some not included. The data contain more than 55,000 clones, more than 70% of them singletons. Source: CD4+ or CD8+ T cells sorted from blood, taken in a trial of the OX40 agonist ivuxolimab. The source of these receptors is an adult with an advanced solid tumor such as melanoma, head and neck, liver or kidney cancer. The CDR3 runs from the conserved cysteine through the conserved F or W. A D gene is named only where the DNA matches it firmly. Clone size is shown for a subset of rows, as once, few, many or a class of expanded clone.

clone_size	v_call	j_call	d_call	cdr3_aa	cdr3_nt
few	TRBV4-2	TRBJ1-2	-	CASSPVQTSNYGYTF	TGTGCCAGCAGCCCGGTACAGACCTCTAACTATGGCTACACCTTC
-	TRBV2	TRBJ1-1	TRBD1	CATKEEGAYTEAFF	TGTGCCACCAAAGAGGAGGGGGCATATACTGAAGCTTTCTTT
-	TRBV7-6	TRBJ2-7	-	CASSVDWFGEQYF	TGTGCCAGCAGCGTGGACTGGTTTGGAGAGCAGTACTTC
-	TRBV19	TRBJ2-3	TRBD2	CASSSGLAGVDTQYF	TGTGCCAGTAGTAGTGGACTAGCGGGAGTAGATACGCAGTATTTT
-	TRBV7-9	TRBJ1-5	-	CASSLEGPQPQHF	TGTGCCAGCAGCCTAGAGGGTCCTCAGCCCCAGCATTTT
-	TRBV5-4	TRBJ2-3	TRBD2	CASSSGTSGGTSTDTQYF	TGTGCCAGCAGCTCTGGGACTAGCGGGGGGACTAGCACAGATACGCAGTATTTT
few	TRBV14	TRBJ2-7	TRBD1	CASSQGQGILNEQYF	TGTGCCAGCAGCCAAGGACAGGGGATCCTGAACGAGCAGTACTTC
-	TRBV16	TRBJ2-7	TRBD1	CASSQSTGTYEQYF	TGTGCCAGCAGCCAATCGACAGGGACCTACGAGCAGTACTTC
once	TRBV10-3	TRBJ2-3	-	CAISGRGSSTDTQYF	TGTGCCATCAGTGGCAGAGGGAGCAGCACAGATACGCAGTATTTT
-	TRBV27	TRBJ1-1	-	CASSLRSRGAEAFF	TGTGCCAGCAGTCTCAGGTCCCGGGGCGCTGAAGCTTTCTTT
-	TRBV6-1	TRBJ1-4	-	CASSDYGARTNEKLFF	TGTGCCAGCAGTGACTACGGGGCCCGAACTAATGAAAAACTGTTTTTT
-	TRBV6-5	TRBJ1-4	TRBD1	CASSYSWDSEKLFF	TGTGCCAGCAGTTACTCGTGGGACAGTGAAAAACTGTTTTTT
few	TRBV14	TRBJ1-1	-	CASSQDLNTEAFF	TGTGCCAGCAGCCAAGATCTGAACACTGAAGCTTTCTTT
-	TRBV7-8	TRBJ1-2	-	CASSLVFPDYYGYTF	TGTGCCAGCAGCTTAGTCTTTCCGGATTACTATGGCTACACCTTC
-	TRBV27	TRBJ2-2	-	CASSLGHTGELFF	TGTGCCAGCAGTTTGGGACACACCGGGGAGCTGTTTTTT
-	TRBV28	TRBJ2-7	-	CASSLRRSSYEQYF	TGTGCCAGCAGTCTCAGGAGGAGCTCCTACGAGCAGTACTTC
-	TRBV6-1	TRBJ1-4	-	CASTMGHGPGEKLFF	TGTGCCAGCACCATGGGGCACGGCCCGGGCGAAAAACTGTTTTTT
once	TRBV29-1	TRBJ2-7	TRBD1	CSVEGDRGSPYEQYF	TGCAGCGTTGAAGGGGACAGGGGGTCCCCCTACGAGCAGTACTTC
-	TRBV19	TRBJ2-7	TRBD1	CASRDRGHTYEQYF	TGTGCCAGTAGGGACAGGGGTCACACCTACGAGCAGTACTTC
-	TRBV9	TRBJ1-2	TRBD1	CASSVVGQGDGYTF	TGTGCCAGCAGCGTAGTGGGCCAGGGGGATGGCTACACCTTC
-	TRBV19	TRBJ1-5	-	CASRGSLEHQPQHF	TGTGCCAGTAGAGGTTCACTCGAGCATCAGCCCCAGCATTTT
few	TRBV13	TRBJ2-3	-	CASSLLLRGRRQYF	TGTGCCAGCAGCTTACTCCTTAGGGGGAGGCGGCAGTATTTT
-	TRBV7-9	TRBJ1-6	-	CASSLQGFSPLHF	TGTGCCAGCAGTTTACAGGGTTTTTCACCCCTCCACTTT
-	TRBV5-8	TRBJ1-5	-	CASSSPIWDQPQHF	TGTGCCAGCAGCTCCCCCATTTGGGATCAGCCCCAGCATTTT
-	TRBV4-2	TRBJ1-2	TRBD1	CASSFRGQGNYGYTF	TGTGCCAGCAGCTTTAGGGGGCAGGGGAACTATGGCTACACCTTC
-	TRBV5-1	TRBJ2-7	-	CASSRGTDAYEQYF	TGCGCCAGCTCGCGCGGGACAGACGCCTACGAGCAGTACTTC
-	TRBV7-6	TRBJ2-7	TRBD1	CASSSRTGAYEQYF	TGTGCCAGCAGCTCCCGGACAGGGGCCTACGAGCAGTACTTC
-	TRBV5-1	TRBJ2-3	TRBD1	CASSSGTGYPDTQYF	TGCGCCAGCAGCTCAGGGACAGGGTATCCAGATACGCAGTATTTT
-	TRBV30	TRBJ2-2	-	CAWRPRGRTGELFF	TGTGCCTGGAGACCTCGGGGGAGGACCGGGGAGCTGTTTTTT
many	TRBV7-9	TRBJ1-5	-	CASSPSYGDQPQHF	TGTGCCAGCAGCCCAAGTTACGGGGATCAGCCCCAGCATTTT
-	TRBV2	TRBJ1-4	-	CASSEWQGYEKLFF	TGTGCCAGCAGTGAATGGCAGGGCTATGAAAAACTGTTTTTT
-	TRBV28	TRBJ1-1	-	CASTEGLRPEAFF	TGTGCCAGCACCGAGGGGCTAAGACCTGAAGCTTTCTTT
few	TRBV5-1	TRBJ2-1	-	CASSGGPGRFF	TGCGCCAGCAGCGGAGGGCCTGGTAGATTCTTC
-	TRBV7-9	TRBJ1-1	-	CASSLPGGDAEAFF	TGTGCCAGCAGCTTACCGGGGGGAGACGCTGAAGCTTTCTTT
-	TRBV5-5	TRBJ2-1	TRBD1	CASRSVGQGSYNEQFF	TGTGCCAGCAGGTCGGTAGGACAGGGTTCCTACAATGAGCAGTTCTTC
-	TRBV5-5	TRBJ1-3	-	CASSSTISGNTIYF	TGTGCCAGCAGCTCGACGATCTCTGGAAACACCATATATTTT
-	TRBV9	TRBJ1-3	-	CASSANLGSGSSSGNTIYF	TGTGCCAGCAGCGCAAACCTTGGATCCGGGTCGAGCTCTGGAAACACCATATATTTT
few	TRBV27	TRBJ1-1	TRBD1	CASSSNRGRSTEAFF	TGTGCCAGCAGTTCCAACAGGGGAAGGAGCACTGAAGCTTTCTTT
once	TRBV30	TRBJ1-1	-	CAWGFMNTEAFF	TGTGCCTGGGGTTTCATGAACACTGAAGCTTTCTTT
-	TRBV7-2	TRBJ2-2	-	CASSLGLSANTGELFF	TGTGCCAGCAGCTTAGGACTATCCGCGAACACCGGGGAGCTGTTTTTT
-	TRBV14	TRBJ2-1	TRBD1	CASSHYGQGGEQFF	TGTGCCAGCAGCCATTACGGACAGGGCGGAGAGCAGTTCTTC
-	TRBV11-1	TRBJ2-7	-	CASSIGGHEQYF	TGTGCCAGCAGCATAGGGGGTCACGAGCAGTACTTC
few	TRBV7-2	TRBJ1-2	-	CASSPETGHYGYTF	TGTGCCAGCAGCCCGGAAACAGGGCACTATGGCTACACCTTC
-	TRBV11-2	TRBJ2-1	-	CASSFSSGTDNEQFF	TGTGCCAGCAGCTTTTCGTCGGGGACCGACAATGAGCAGTTCTTC
-	TRBV20-1	TRBJ2-7	TRBD1	CSATQGGEQYF	TGCAGTGCCACACAGGGGGGTGAGCAGTACTTC
-	TRBV15	TRBJ2-3	TRBD2	CATSRFGTSGVTDTQYF	TGTGCCACCAGCAGATTTGGTACTAGCGGAGTAACAGATACGCAGTATTTT
-	TRBV5-4	TRBJ1-1	-	CASSLQGVAEAFF	TGTGCCAGCAGCTTGCAGGGCGTGGCGGAAGCTTTCTTT
once	TRBV30	TRBJ2-2	TRBD2	CAWSVRGRAGASTGELFF	TGTGCCTGGAGTGTACGAGGAAGAGCGGGAGCGAGCACCGGGGAGCTGTTTTTT
-	TRBV27	TRBJ1-5	-	CASSLVGDQPQHF	TGTGCCAGCAGTTTAGTGGGGGATCAGCCCCAGCATTTT
-	TRBV5-6	TRBJ1-1	-	CASSLGPQANTEAFF	TGTGCCAGCAGCTTGGGACCCCAGGCGAACACTGAAGCTTTCTTT
-	TRBV7-9	TRBJ2-7	-	CASSLGLPESYEQYF	TGTGCCAGCAGCTTAGGGCTCCCTGAGTCCTACGAGCAGTACTTC
-	TRBV4-2	TRBJ2-7	TRBD1	CASSQVGQGAPYEQYF	TGTGCCAGCAGCCAAGTAGGCCAGGGGGCTCCCTACGAGCAGTACTTC
-	TRBV28	TRBJ1-1	-	CASSPLRAEAFF	TGTGCCAGCAGTCCTCTCCGGGCTGAAGCTTTCTTT
-	TRBV19	TRBJ2-2	-	CASRPRGNTGELFF	TGTGCCAGTAGGCCCAGGGGGAACACCGGGGAGCTGTTTTTT